The clone carrying this T cell receptor (beta chain) was observed many times. Exclusion of a patient resulted from uncontrolled infection, other autoimmune disease, pregnancy or lactation. Thyroid ultrasound and orbital computed tomography, with clinical symptoms and serum thyroxine and TRAb, informed diagnoses. This CDR3 has 15 residues. The germline CDR1 and CDR2 sequences are DFQATT and SNEGSKA (reference sequence). With 0 bases clipped from V and 0 bases from J, the junction kept 2 bases outside the gene matches. The sample comes from a study of T cells in Graves' hyperthyroidism and ophthalmopathy. Amplification of TCR beta CDR3 regions used RNA as the template. A set of HTBI primers served as the primers for a first-round RT-PCR of the TCR CDR3. One entry per CDR3 protein, called by TCRdb with MiXCR from the multiplex PCR reads. The table includes about half a million distinct CDR3 sequences, approximately 16% detected once.

The specimen sequenced was blood. The chain couples TRBV20-1 to TRBJ2-7; 10 bases agree with TRBD2. The origin of this receptor is a woman in her 30s with Graves' ophthalmopathy. DNA of the CDR3: TGCAGTGCTAGAGAACTAGCGGGGATCTCCTACGAGCAGTACTTC. Translating it yields CSARELAGISYEQYF.